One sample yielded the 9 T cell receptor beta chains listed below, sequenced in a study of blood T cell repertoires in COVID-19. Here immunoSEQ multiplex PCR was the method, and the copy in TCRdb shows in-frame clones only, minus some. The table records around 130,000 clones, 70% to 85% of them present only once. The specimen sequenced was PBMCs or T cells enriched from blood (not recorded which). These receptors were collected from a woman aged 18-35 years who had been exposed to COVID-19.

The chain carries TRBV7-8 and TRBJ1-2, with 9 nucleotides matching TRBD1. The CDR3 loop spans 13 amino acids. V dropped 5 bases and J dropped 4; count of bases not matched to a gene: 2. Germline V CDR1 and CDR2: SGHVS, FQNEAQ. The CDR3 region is CASSADRGYGYTF. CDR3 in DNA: TGTGCCAGCAGCGCGGACAGGGGCTATGGCTACACCTTC. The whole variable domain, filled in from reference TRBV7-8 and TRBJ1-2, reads GAGVSQSPRYKVAKRGQDVALRCDPISGHVSLFWYQQALGQGPEFLTYFQNEAQLDKSGLPSDRFFAERPEGSVSTLKIQRTQQEDSAVYLCASSADRGYGYTFGSGTRLTVV.

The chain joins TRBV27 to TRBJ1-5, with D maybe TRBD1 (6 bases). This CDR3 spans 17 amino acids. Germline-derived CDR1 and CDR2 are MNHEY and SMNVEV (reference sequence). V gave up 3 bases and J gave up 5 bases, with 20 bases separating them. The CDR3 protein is CASSFYGTSQNYQPQHF. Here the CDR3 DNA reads TGTGCCAGCAGTTTCTACGGGACATCACAAAACTATCAGCCCCAGCATTTT.

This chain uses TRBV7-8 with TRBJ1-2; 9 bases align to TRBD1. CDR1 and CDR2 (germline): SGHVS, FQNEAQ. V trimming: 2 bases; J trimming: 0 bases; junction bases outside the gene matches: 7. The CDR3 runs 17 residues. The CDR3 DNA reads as TGTGCCAGCAGCTTAATGGGACAGGGTTTCGCTAACTATGGCTACACCTTC. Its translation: CASSLMGQGFANYGYTF. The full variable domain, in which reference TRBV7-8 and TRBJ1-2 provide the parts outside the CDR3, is GAGVSQSPRYKVAKRGQDVALRCDPISGHVSLFWYQQALGQGPEFLTYFQNEAQLDKSGLPSDRFFAERPEGSVSTLKIQRTQQEDSAVYLCASSLMGQGFANYGYTFGSGTRLTVV.

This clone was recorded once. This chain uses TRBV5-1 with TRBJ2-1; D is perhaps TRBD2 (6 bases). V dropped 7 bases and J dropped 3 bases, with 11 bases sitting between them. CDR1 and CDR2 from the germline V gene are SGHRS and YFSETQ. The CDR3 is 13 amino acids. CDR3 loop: CASGLANYNEQFF. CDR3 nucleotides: TGCGCCAGCGGGCTAGCGAACTACAATGAGCAGTTCTTC.

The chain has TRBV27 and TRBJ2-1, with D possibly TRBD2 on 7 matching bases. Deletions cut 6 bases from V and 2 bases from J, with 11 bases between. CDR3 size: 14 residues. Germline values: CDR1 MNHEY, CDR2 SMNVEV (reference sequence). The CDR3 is CASRRGGAYNEQFF. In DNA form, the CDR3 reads TGTGCCAGCAGGAGGGGGGGGGCCTACAATGAGCAGTTCTTC.

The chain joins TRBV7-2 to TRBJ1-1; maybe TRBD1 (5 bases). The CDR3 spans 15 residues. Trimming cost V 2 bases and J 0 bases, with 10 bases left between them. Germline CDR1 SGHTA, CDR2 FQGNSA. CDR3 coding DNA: TGTGCCAGCAGCTTACCGGGGACTTTGAACACTGAAGCTTTCTTT. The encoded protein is CASSLPGTLNTEAFF. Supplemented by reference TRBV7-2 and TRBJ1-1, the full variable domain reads GAGVSQSPSNKVTEKGKDVELRCDPISGHTALYWYRQSLGQGLEFLIYFQGNSAPDKSGLPSDRFSAERTGGSVSTLTIQRTQQEDSAVYLCASSLPGTLNTEAFFGQGTRLTVV.

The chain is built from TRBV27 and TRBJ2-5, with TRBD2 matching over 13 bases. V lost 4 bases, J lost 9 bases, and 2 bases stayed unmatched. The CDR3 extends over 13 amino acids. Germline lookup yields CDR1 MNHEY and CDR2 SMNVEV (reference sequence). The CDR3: CASSWTSGSSQYF. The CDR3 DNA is TGTGCCAGCAGTTGGACTAGCGGGAGCTCCCAGTACTTC.

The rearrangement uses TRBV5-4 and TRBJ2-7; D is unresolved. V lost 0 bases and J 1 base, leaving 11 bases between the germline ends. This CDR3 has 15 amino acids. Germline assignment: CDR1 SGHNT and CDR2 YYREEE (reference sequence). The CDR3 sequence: CASSLVERRSYEQYF. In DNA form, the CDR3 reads TGTGCCAGCAGCTTGGTTGAAAGGCGGTCCTACGAGCAGTACTTC.

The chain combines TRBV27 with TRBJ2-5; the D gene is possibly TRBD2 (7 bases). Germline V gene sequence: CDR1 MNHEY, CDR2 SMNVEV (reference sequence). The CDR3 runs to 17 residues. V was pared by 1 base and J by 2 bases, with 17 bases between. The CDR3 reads CASSLLAVGGAQETQYF. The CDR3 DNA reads TGTGCCAGCAGTTTATTGGCCGTAGGGGGGGCTCAAGAGACCCAGTACTTC.